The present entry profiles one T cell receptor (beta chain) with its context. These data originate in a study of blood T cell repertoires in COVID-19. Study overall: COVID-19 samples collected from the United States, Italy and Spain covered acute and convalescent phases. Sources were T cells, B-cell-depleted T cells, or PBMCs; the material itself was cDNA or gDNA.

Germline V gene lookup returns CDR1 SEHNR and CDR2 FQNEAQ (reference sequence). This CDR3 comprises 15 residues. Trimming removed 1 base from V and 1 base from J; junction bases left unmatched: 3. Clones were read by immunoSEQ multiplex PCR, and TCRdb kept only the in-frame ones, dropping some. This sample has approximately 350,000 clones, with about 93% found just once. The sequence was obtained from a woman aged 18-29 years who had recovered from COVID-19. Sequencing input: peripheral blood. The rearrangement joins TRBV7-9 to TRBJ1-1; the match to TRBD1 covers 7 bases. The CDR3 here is CASSLDRGQNTEAFF. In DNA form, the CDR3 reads TGTGCCAGCAGCTTAGACAGGGGCCAGAACACTGAAGCTTTCTTT.